This section outlines one TCR beta chain sequence together with its context. This clonotype was seen ten or more times. Its antigen remains unidentified. No quality values exist for individual bases; no much larger clone is one base distant. As encoded in the germline V gene, CDR1 is SNHLY while CDR2 is FYNNEI. Deletion took 2 bases off V and 6 bases off J, with a span of 13 bases between the germline ends. The CDR3 holds 15 amino acids from the cysteine to the phenylalanine. Just CDR3 DNA is preserved here, 45 bases in frame from base 1. The hyperthyroidism patients were between 18 and 65 years old and newly diagnosed, with a disease duration of less than 2 months. Exclusion was applied to patients with uncontrolled infections, other autoimmune diseases, pregnancy or lactation. Diagnoses were established on the basis of clinical symptoms, serum thyroxine and TRAb, thyroid ultrasound, and orbital computed tomography. Blood from progressor patients was drawn when they were first diagnosed with hyperthyroidism, before any ophthalmopathy symptoms appeared. Ficoll-Paque density gradient centrifugation was used to isolate PBMCs from about 9.4 ml of fresh peripheral blood. Progressor patients were first diagnosed with Graves' hyperthyroidism and then developed ophthalmopathy during follow-up. Total RNA was extracted using Trizol reagent, and RNA quality was assessed on an Agilent 2100 Bioanalyzer.

Amplification of TCR beta CDR3 regions was carried out from RNA transcripts. For the first round of RT-PCR on the TCR CDR3, the HTBI primer set was used together with the Qiagen OneStep RT-PCR kit. A second multiplex PCR round built the libraries, followed by size selection and purification. Sequencing of the libraries was done on an Illumina HiSeq2000 using paired-end 100 bp reads. From the authors' description of their analysis: SOAPnuke was used to process the raw data, with reads discarded if the reads contained adapters or uncalled bases, had a mean Phred below 15, or lacked an exact constant-primer or identifier match. COPE v1.2.5 was used to merge the high-quality paired reads, and each unique nucleotide sequence was defined as a clonotype. Clonotypes were aligned to IMGT TRBV, TRBD and TRBJ reference segments using MiTCR v1.1. Analysis was restricted to V-J combinations with a frequency above 0.0001, which covered 99.2% of repertoires. The TCS score was defined as the ratio of F50 (clonal expansion) to E x V (chaos), calculated using BLOSUM62-based TCRdist between CDR3 peptides within each V-J. Welch's t-statistics and random forest reduced 500 to 650 V-J features to roughly 13, which were used in a naive Bayes classifier (R e1071). The public reads were quality trimmed at Q25 with fastp and then assembled into clones with MiXCR by TCRdb, keeping productive beta chains. Entries are consolidated by CDR3 protein sequence, retaining the most common genes and DNA. These V and J calls derive from TCRdb rather than the authors' analysis. The sample records 150,000 to 200,000 distinct CDR3 sequences, 9.4% of which are singletons. Roughly 23% of the sample is taken by the ten largest.

This record comes from a study of T cells in Graves' hyperthyroidism and ophthalmopathy (dated by TCRdb to the late 2010s). Study-wide context: Peripheral blood samples were taken at the time of initial diagnosis, prior to any treatment. To identify TCR V-J signatures that set the groups apart, the researchers used a discovery cohort of 100 patients, made up of 40 to 45 with Graves' ophthalmopathy and some 56 with stable Graves' hyperthyroidism. The approximately 100 discovery patients were divided at random into training and test sets in a 7:3 ratio. The paper reports TCR Vbeta CDR3 sequencing of over 120 peripheral blood samples: under 45 ophthalmopathy, approximately 74 hyperthyroidism and some 17 progressor patients. The study also compared thyroid tissue and blood T-cell repertoires from 6 or 7 Graves' hyperthyroidism patients. Once sampling was done, hyperthyroidism patients were given methimazole at a starting dose of 30 mg daily, whereas ophthalmopathy patients were given high-dose intravenous methylprednisolone. An independent validation cohort of around 19 hyperthyroidism patients and 15 or so patients who later progressed to ophthalmopathy tested prospective prediction of ophthalmopathy. The investigation overall reported the following: A 13 V-J signature model separated ophthalmopathy from stable hyperthyroidism, with approximately 86% sensitivity and roughly 82% specificity in cross-validation and 80%/75% in testing. In validation, the model predicted progression to ophthalmopathy with around 71% sensitivity and 72% to 85% specificity, a median of about 6.7 months before onset. No statistical method was used to fix the sample size in advance, and group allocation was not hidden from the investigators. Blood samples also contained most of the expanded thyroid clonotypes (frequency above 0.001), which suggests that blood repertoires may reflect thyroid immune responses.

This receptor chain uses TRBV2 and TRBJ2-2; a tentative D match to TRBD2 spans 7 bases. Sequenced sample: blood. The sequence came from a woman under 30 with Graves' hyperthyroidism that later progressed to Graves' ophthalmopathy. The CDR3 sequence is CASSELRGRAGELFF. The nucleotides are TGTGCCAGCAGTGAATTGAGGGGGAGGGCCGGGGAGCTGTTTTTT.